Below, 23 T cell receptor beta chains from the same sample are listed, as sequenced in a study of STAT3 mutations in large granular lymphocyte leukemia. Their antigens remain unidentified. Study-level findings and limits: Every T-cell large granular lymphocyte leukemia patient had at least one immunodominant TCR beta clonotype.

Clones were read by immunoSEQ multiplex PCR, and TCRdb kept only the in-frame ones, dropping some. This sample yields 10,000 to 15,000 clones, of which roughly 85% are seen a single time; roughly 12% belongs to the top ten. Sequencing was done on a sample of PBMCs. The receptors stem from a human donor with T large granular lymphocyte leukemia. Some clones in this sample may be carry-over from other donors' samples.

The V call is TRBV5-1, the J call TRBJ2-1, with D maybe TRBD2 (6 bases). Trimming took 0 bases from V and 0 from J, leaving 7 bases between them. The CDR3 length is 15 residues. Per the germline V gene, CDR1 is SGHRS and CDR2 is YFSETQ. The CDR3 nucleotides read TGCGCCAGCAGCTTGGGCGGGAACTCCTACAATGAGCAGTTCTTC. It yields the protein CASSLGGNSYNEQFF.

The chain uses TRBV28 and TRBJ2-2; TRBD2 aligns across 16 bases. Looked up from germline, CDR1 is MDHEN and CDR2 is SYDVKM. Unmatched junction bases numbered 8, after V lost 6 bases and J lost 4 bases. CDR3 length equals 18 residues. For the CDR3, the DNA is TGTGCCAGCAGCCCGGGACTAGCGGGGGGGCCGAGCACCGGGGAGCTGTTTTTT. Its protein product is CASSPGLAGGPSTGELFF.

This clone has only one observation. J is TRBJ1-4 and V is TRBV9; the D gene is possibly TRBD1 (5 bases). Per germline, CDR1 SGDLS and CDR2 YYNGEE. The length of the CDR3 is 15 residues. Trimming took off 4 bases at V and 8 bases at J, with 18 bases between the two ends. CDR3 nucleotide sequence: TGTGCCAGCAGCCCTCGGGAACAGGTTGGCGAAAAACTGTTTTTT. It is translated as CASSPREQVGEKLFF.

This clone came up a few times. The V call is TRBV5-1, the J call TRBJ2-3; 7 bases line up with TRBD1. The CDR3 contains 16 residues. Per the germline V gene, CDR1 is SGHRS and CDR2 is YFSETQ. With 0 bases clipped from V and 2 bases from J, the junction kept 6 bases outside the gene matches. Here the CDR3 DNA reads TGCGCCAGCAGCTTGGCCTTCGGGACAGTCACAGATACGCAGTATTTT. This gives the protein CASSLAFGTVTDTQYF.

The chain couples TRBV5-5 to TRBJ2-1; D might be TRBD1 or TRBD2, each matching 5 bases. Germline CDR1 SGHKS, CDR2 YYEKEE (reference sequence). The CDR3 extends over 15 amino acids. V was shortened by 2 bases and J by 9 bases, with 18 bases between the two germline ends. The CDR3 DNA reads as TGTGCCAGCAGCTTTTCCGGGGCCCAAGGCGGTGAGCAGTTCTTC. Amino acid sequence: CASSFSGAQGGEQFF.

The chain couples TRBV28 to TRBJ1-4, with 10 bases aligning to TRBD1. The CDR3 runs 16 residues. Germline-derived CDR1 and CDR2 are MDHEN and SYDVKM. V lost 5 bases and J lost 3; bases outside the gene matches: 6. CDR3 in amino acids: CASSARTGGANEKLFF. As DNA, the CDR3 is TGTGCCAGCAGTGCCCGGACAGGGGGTGCTAATGAAAAACTGTTTTTT.

The rearrangement links TRBV2 to TRBJ2-5; no clear D gene. V shed 6 bases and J shed 5 bases, with 10 bases lying between them. CDR1 and CDR2 (germline): SNHLY, FYNNEI. CDR3 length equals 12 residues. CDR3 loop: CASRVFLETQYF. DNA for the CDR3: TGTGCCAGCAGGGTGTTCTTGGAGACCCAGTACTTC.

This clone was found once. The J gene is TRBJ1-5, the V gene TRBV4-2; D call uncertain. This CDR3 is 12 amino acids long. The V gene's germline CDR1 is LGHNA and CDR2 YNFKEQ. The V end lost 0 bases, the J end lost 13 bases, and 10 bases lay between the germline ends. CDR3 bases: TGTGCCAGCAGCCAAGATACGAGGGAACAGCATTTT. Encoded protein: CASSQDTREQHF.

This clone was seen a single time. The chain uses TRBV7-6 and TRBJ2-3; D remains ambiguous. There are 14 residues in the CDR3. V was pared by 4 bases and J by 0 bases, with 8 bases between. Germline loops: CDR1 SGHVS, CDR2 FNYEAQ. The CDR3 DNA follows: TGTGCCAGCAGCTCCCTTCCTAGCACAGATACGCAGTATTTT. Its translation is CASSSLPSTDTQYF.

V gene TRBV30 combines with J gene TRBJ1-1; D remains ambiguous. Trimming removed 3 bases from V and 2 bases from J, with 10 bases in between. Germline CDR1 GTSNPN, CDR2 SVGIG (reference sequence). The CDR3 is 13 residues long. This chain's CDR3 is CAWRRAGNTEAFF. DNA for the CDR3: TGTGCCTGGAGGCGGGCAGGCAACACTGAAGCTTTCTTT.

This rearrangement joins TRBV27 to TRBJ2-3, with D possibly TRBD2 on 6 matching bases. V lost 4 bases and J 8 bases, leaving 13 bases between the germline ends. The CDR3 has 13 residues. Germline assignment: CDR1 MNHEY and CDR2 SMNVEV (reference sequence). The DNA of the CDR3 is TGTGCCAGCAGTTCCCCCCGGAGGGGTACGCAGTATTTT. Translated: CASSSPRRGTQYF.

This clone was recorded only once. J is TRBJ2-5 and V is TRBV11-3; D is perhaps TRBD1 or TRBD2 (5 bases each). V lost 1 base to trimming and J lost 3 bases, with 12 bases between them. The germline gives CDR1 SGHNT, CDR2 YENEEA. There are 15 residues in the CDR3. The CDR3 is CASSLGGAGEETQYF. The CDR3 DNA is TGTGCCAGCAGCTTAGGAGGGGCCGGGGAAGAGACCCAGTACTTC.

This clone is labeled hyperexpanded (1% or more). The chain combines TRBV28 with TRBJ1-1; D gene ambiguous. CDR1 is MDHEN and CDR2 is SYDVKM in the germline V gene. The CDR3 spans 12 residues. V lost 3 bases and J 4 bases, leaving 6 bases between the germline ends. This chain's CDR3 is CASSLVATEAFF. The CDR3 DNA follows: TGTGCCAGCAGTTTGGTTGCCACTGAAGCTTTCTTT.

This sequence joins TRBV5-6 and TRBJ1-1; D is possibly TRBD1 (5 bases). The CDR3 is made up of 13 amino acids. CDR1 is SGHDT, CDR2 YYEEEE, per germline. With 4 bases removed from V and 5 bases from J, the gap between germline ends came to 12 bases. DNA of the CDR3: TGTGCCAGCAGCCGCCCGGGGGGAACTGAAGCTTTCTTT. Its protein is CASSRPGGTEAFF.

The CDR3 coding sequence is TGTGCCGCCCGGACCGGTTTTGGCACCGGGGAGCTGTTTTTT. It translates to CAARTGFGTGELFF. The rearrangement links TRBV19 to TRBJ2-2; D not certain. The CDR3 totals 14 residues. Germline V CDR1 and CDR2: LNHDA, SQIVND (reference sequence). V was cut by 11 bases and J by 4 bases, with 17 bases left in between.

The chain combines TRBV5-1 with TRBJ1-2, with D perhaps TRBD1 (5 bases). The CDR3 contains 14 residues. Germline CDR1 reads SGHRS; CDR2 reads YFSETQ. V was trimmed by 7 bases and J by 6 bases, leaving 19 bases between them. For the CDR3, the DNA is TGCGCCAGCGGCGGGCAGGGAGTTGGGAATGGCTACACCTTC. Translation: CASGGQGVGNGYTF.

The chain carries TRBV6-1 and TRBJ2-7; perhaps TRBD1 as D (6 bases). The CDR3 is 15 residues long. Germline V lookup: CDR1 MNHNS, CDR2 SASEGT. The V end lost 6 bases, the J end lost 3 bases, and 18 bases lay between the germline ends. CDR3 nucleotide sequence: TGTGCCAGCAGGGACGCAGGGGTGGTAGACTACGAGCAGTACGTC. Protein product: CASRDAGVVDYEQYV.

The chain joins TRBV11-2 to TRBJ1-2, with D possibly TRBD1 on 5 matching bases. Trimming cost V 5 bases and J 2 bases, with 15 bases left between them. CDR1 is SGHAT and CDR2 is FQNNGV in the germline V gene. This CDR3 is built from 15 residues. The CDR3 is CASSPGDLRNYGYTF. The CDR3 DNA reads as TGTGCCAGCAGCCCGGGGGATTTGCGAAACTATGGCTACACCTTC.

The CDR3, as DNA: TGTGCCAGCAGCTTACCGGACGGGCGGAGCGGCTACACCTTC. This gives the protein CASSLPDGRSGYTF. The chain couples TRBV7-9 to TRBJ1-2; D unresolved. Germline CDR1 reads SEHNR; CDR2 reads FQNEAQ (reference sequence). Deletions cut 2 bases from V and 8 bases from J, with 15 bases between. The CDR3 spans 14 residues.

J is TRBJ2-7 and V is TRBV7-9, with 8 bases that match TRBD1. This CDR3 is 15 amino acids long. Per germline, CDR1 SEHNR and CDR2 FQNEAQ (reference sequence). Unmatched junction bases numbered 7, after V lost 1 base and J lost 5 bases. CDR3 sequence reads: CASSLGEGQVNEQYF. CDR3 DNA sequence: TGTGCCAGCAGCTTAGGTGAGGGACAGGTTAACGAGCAGTACTTC.

The rearrangement joins TRBV14 to TRBJ1-2; D is ambiguous. V lost 0 bases and J 4 bases, leaving 6 bases between the germline ends. Germline CDR1 reads SGHDN; CDR2 reads FVKESK. The CDR3 is 13 residues long. CDR3 sequence: CASSQDSFYGYTF. The DNA for the CDR3 is TGTGCCAGCAGCCAAGACAGCTTCTATGGCTACACCTTC.

J is TRBJ1-5 and V is TRBV7-8; D is possibly TRBD1 (6 bases). From germline, CDR1 is SGHVS and CDR2 FQNEAQ. V dropped 5 bases and J dropped 4 bases, with 9 bases sitting between them. This CDR3 spans 13 amino acids. CDR3: CASSVTGNQPQHF. The CDR3, as DNA: TGTGCCAGCAGCGTTACAGGGAATCAGCCCCAGCATTTT.

The V call is TRBV11-2, the J call TRBJ2-7; D is unclear. Trimming took off 5 bases at V and 3 bases at J, with 11 bases between the two ends. Germline assignment: CDR1 SGHAT and CDR2 FQNNGV. The CDR3 consists of 13 residues. The CDR3 DNA follows: TGTGCCAGCAGCCCAGCCGGGTTCTACGAGCAGTACGTC. It specifies CASSPAGFYEQYV.